This TCR beta chain is drawn from a study of Ad26.COV2.S vaccination and SARS-CoV-2 variants. Study outcomes and limitations: The study found higher spike-specific TCR breadth in vaccine than placebo recipients. Comparable non-spike TCR breadth was observed in vaccine and placebo recipients.

The V gene's germline CDR1 is LGHDT and CDR2 YNNKEL (reference sequence). The CDR3 sequence is 15 residues long. V lost 2 bases to trimming and J lost 4 bases; unmatched junction nucleotides: 6. Regarding this clone: Its cognate antigen is unknown.

Sequencing used immunoSEQ multiplex PCR; TCRdb keeps in-frame clones, though not all of them. The data hold 300,000 to 400,000 clones, with 85% to 90% observed a single time. The treatment denotes: over 15 received Ad26.COV2.S at low or high dose, single or two shots; several received placebo; per-sample allocation not given. All samples were drawn on day 63, counting from the first vaccine or placebo injection. This person who donated was an adult of 18-55 years in Boston. The receptor's source is a person between 18 and 65 years old who received the Ad26.COV2.S COVID-19 vaccine or a placebo. The sample consisted of peripheral blood, taken in a trial of Ad26.COV2.S vaccine versus placebo. The rearrangement links TRBV3-1 (or the pseudogene TRBV3-2) to TRBJ1-2, with 8 bases matching TRBD1. As DNA, the CDR3 is TGTGCCAGCAGCCAACAGGGGGCGGCGGGCTATGGCTACACCTTC. The encoded protein is CASSQQGAAGYGYTF.